This is a list of T cell receptor beta chains from one sample in a study of CD8 T cells in ankylosing spondylitis. TCRdb ran MiXCR on the 5' RACE reads and lists one entry per CDR3 protein. The repertoire holds under 400,000 distinct CDR3 sequences, 9.5% to 13% seen once, with around 10% in the top ten. The sequencing sample was made of blood, either unsorted or a sorted T cell fraction (not recorded which). Source of these receptors: a female donor with ankylosing spondylitis or in good health (not recorded which). Both conserved end residues are part of each CDR3. A D gene is named only where the DNA matches it firmly. For some rows the clone size is stated as once, few or many, or as a class when expanded; others skip it.

V gene,D gene,clone size,J gene,CDR3 protein,CDR3 DNA
TRBV4-3,.,.,TRBJ1-2,CASSRPFGPRTEGYTF,TGCGCCAGCAGCCGCCCTTTCGGACCTAGGACGGAAGGCTACACCTTC
TRBV11-2,.,many,TRBJ2-2,CASSLVARASGELFF,TGTGCCAGCAGCTTAGTGGCGAGGGCTTCCGGGGAGCTGTTTTTT
TRBV20-1,.,.,TRBJ1-2,CSAPGYTF,TGCAGTGCTCCTGGCTACACCTTC
TRBV7-2,.,many,TRBJ1-3,CASSLTTDPGNTIYF,TGTGCCAGCAGCCTAACCACCGACCCTGGAAACACCATATATTTT
TRBV7-9,TRBD1,few,TRBJ2-1,CASSLGTGRVDEQFF,TGTGCCAGCAGCTTGGGGACAGGGAGGGTGGATGAGCAGTTCTTC
TRBV28,.,many,TRBJ2-7,CASSLFRRQDRYEQYF,TGTGCCAGCAGTTTATTTCGGAGACAGGACCGCTACGAGCAGTACTTC
TRBV29-1,.,many,TRBJ2-3,CSVVGGTTDTQYF,TGCAGCGTTGTGGGGGGAACCACAGATACGCAGTATTTT
TRBV5-1,.,many,TRBJ1-1,CASSLAAGAPEAFF,TGCGCCAGCAGCTTGGCCGCCGGGGCCCCTGAAGCTTTCTTT
TRBV18,.,many,TRBJ1-1,CASSPYGRTEAFF,TGTGCCAGCTCCCCGTACGGTCGGACTGAAGCTTTCTTT
TRBV18,TRBD2,.,TRBJ2-1,CASSPLTSTGEQFF,TGTGCCAGCTCACCACTGACTAGCACTGGTGAGCAGTTCTTC
TRBV28,.,few,TRBJ2-2,CASTLGAQGNRGSNTGELFF,TGTGCCAGCACCCTAGGGGCGCAGGGGAATCGAGGATCGAACACCGGGGAGCTGTTTTTT
TRBV5-1,TRBD1,many,TRBJ1-6,CASSSKPGTGLSPLHF,TGCGCCAGCAGCTCTAAACCCGGGACAGGGCTATCACCCCTCCACTTT
TRBV7-6,.,few,TRBJ2-7,CASSFTLGEQYF,TGTGCCAGCAGCTTTACATTAGGCGAGCAGTACTTC
TRBV5-6,TRBD2,.,TRBJ2-1,CASRPGTSGRHYYNEQFF,TGTGCCAGCAGACCCGGGACTAGCGGGAGGCACTACTACAATGAGCAGTTCTTC
TRBV2,.,few,TRBJ2-1,CASSSQGRELSSYNEQFF,TGTGCCAGCAGTTCACAGGGGCGGGAGCTGAGCTCCTACAATGAGCAGTTCTTC
TRBV28,.,.,TRBJ1-2,CASRPPGRDYGYTF,TGTGCCAGCAGGCCCCCGGGACGGGATTATGGCTACACCTTC
TRBV20-1,TRBD2,many,TRBJ2-1,CSASDGTRTGNEQFF,TGCAGTGCGTCTGATGGGACTAGGACCGGCAATGAGCAGTTCTTC
TRBV20-1,.,.,TRBJ1-1,CSARPGTRGTEAFF,TGCAGTGCTAGACCCGGGACTCGGGGAACTGAAGCTTTCTTT
TRBV5-1,.,few,TRBJ1-1,CASSLDGKNTEAFF,TGCGCCAGCAGCTTGGACGGGAAGAACACTGAAGCTTTCTTT
TRBV5-1,TRBD2,many,TRBJ2-5,CASSLRTSSSQETQYF,TGCGCCAGCAGCTTGAGGACTAGCTCCTCCCAAGAGACCCAGTACTTC
TRBV6-5,TRBD1,.,TRBJ1-1,CASSYSRVQGSTEAFF,TGTGCCAGCAGTTACTCGAGGGTACAGGGGTCCACTGAAGCTTTCTTT
TRBV20-1,.,few,TRBJ2-7,CSARDSSSYEQYF,TGCAGTGCGAGAGACAGTTCCTCCTACGAGCAGTACTTC
TRBV5-1,.,.,TRBJ2-3,CASRTYMTSTDTQYF,TGCGCCAGCAGAACCTACATGACTAGCACAGATACGCAGTATTTT
TRBV20-1,.,.,TRBJ2-6,CSARRYVTASGANVLTF,TGCAGTGCTAGACGTTACGTGACAGCCTCTGGGGCCAACGTCCTGACTTTC
TRBV15,.,few,TRBJ1-5,CATSRAEQGQPQHF,TGTGCCACCAGCAGAGCCGAACAGGGTCAGCCCCAGCATTTT
TRBV20-1,TRBD1,many,TRBJ2-1,CSARVDRGYNEQFF,TGCAGTGCTAGAGTGGACAGGGGTTACAATGAGCAGTTCTTC
TRBV4-1,TRBD2,few,TRBJ2-7,CASSQWSGLAYEQYF,TGCGCCAGCAGCCAATGGTCTGGACTAGCTTACGAGCAGTACTTC
TRBV7-9,TRBD1,.,TRBJ2-7,CASSTDRVGPYEQYF,TGTGCCAGCAGCACGGACAGGGTGGGGCCCTACGAGCAGTACTTC
TRBV11-2,TRBD2,many,TRBJ2-3,CASSLWVSGRAPSTDTQYF,TGTGCCAGCAGCTTATGGGTTAGCGGGAGGGCCCCATCCACAGATACGCAGTATTTT
TRBV14,.,.,TRBJ2-1,CASSQVAEQFF,TGTGCCAGCAGCCAAGTGGCGGAGCAGTTCTTC
TRBV6-2/TRBV6-3,.,.,TRBJ2-3,CASSLRGSSQYF,TGTGCCAGCAGTTTAAGAGGGAGTTCGCAGTATTTT
TRBV20-1,.,few,TRBJ2-2,CSARHWEGRYTGELFF,TGCAGTGCCCGTCACTGGGAAGGTCGGTACACCGGGGAGCTGTTTTTT
TRBV5-1,.,many,TRBJ1-1,CASSLGGRFTFF,TGCGCCAGCAGCCTGGGAGGCAGGTTTACTTTCTTT
TRBV5-6,.,.,TRBJ1-2,CASSVTNYGYTF,TGTGCCAGCAGCGTTACCAACTATGGCTACACCTTC
TRBV27,TRBD1,few,TRBJ1-2,CASSYEGQGSYTF,TGTGCCAGCAGTTACGAGGGACAGGGTAGCTACACCTTC
TRBV18,TRBD2,.,TRBJ2-4,CASSPSSGVDIQYF,TGTGCCAGCTCACCAAGTAGCGGGGTGGACATTCAGTACTTC
TRBV5-1,.,.,TRBJ1-3,CASSLVADSGNTIYF,TGCGCCAGCAGCTTGGTGGCGGACTCTGGAAACACCATATATTTT
TRBV15,TRBD1,many,TRBJ2-7,CATKGQGEYEQYF,TGTGCCACGAAGGGACAGGGGGAATACGAGCAGTACTTC
TRBV5-1,.,many,TRBJ2-3,CASSSALGTDTQYF,TGCGCCAGCAGTTCCGCTTTGGGCACAGATACGCAGTATTTT
TRBV5-1,TRBD2,few,TRBJ2-7,CASSPGLATSYEQYF,TGCGCCAGCAGCCCGGGACTAGCGACCTCCTACGAGCAGTACTTC
TRBV25-1,.,many,TRBJ2-3,CASTPGDRFTDTQYF,TGTGCCAGCACCCCCGGAGACAGGTTCACAGATACGCAGTATTTT
TRBV5-1,.,many,TRBJ1-1,CASSLDSVEGAFF,TGCGCCAGCAGCTTGGATTCTGTAGAGGGAGCTTTCTTT
TRBV5-6,TRBD2,many,TRBJ2-1,CASSRSGRGSYNEQFF,TGTGCCAGCAGCAGAAGCGGGAGAGGATCCTACAATGAGCAGTTCTTC
TRBV7-9,.,.,TRBJ2-1,CAITPEGPYMYNEQFF,TGTGCCATCACCCCTGAAGGGCCCTATATGTACAATGAGCAGTTCTTC
TRBV29-1,.,few,TRBJ2-5,CSVAVGISETQYF,TGCAGCGTTGCGGTGGGAATCTCAGAGACCCAGTACTTC
TRBV5-1,.,many,TRBJ2-2,CASKSANTGELFF,TGCGCCAGCAAGTCGGCGAACACCGGGGAGCTGTTTTTT
TRBV6-2/TRBV6-3,TRBD1,many,TRBJ2-4,CASEETGQGSKNIQYF,TGTGCCAGTGAGGAGACGGGACAGGGCTCCAAAAACATTCAGTACTTC
TRBV20-1,TRBD1,many,TRBJ2-2,CSAVDRGRVSGELFF,TGCAGTGCTGTTGACAGGGGGCGCGTCTCCGGGGAGCTGTTTTTT
TRBV11-2,.,many,TRBJ1-2,CASAGGGVSYGYTF,TGTGCCAGCGCAGGAGGGGGTGTCTCCTATGGCTACACCTTC
TRBV5-1,TRBD2,many,TRBJ2-7,CASSYNGLAAYEQYF,TGCGCCAGCAGCTATAATGGACTAGCGGCCTACGAGCAGTACTTC
TRBV20-1,TRBD1,many,TRBJ2-5,CSASTGGQTQYF,TGCAGTGCTAGCACAGGGGGACAGACCCAGTACTTC
TRBV2,.,many,TRBJ1-1,CASTLTGTSSEAFF,TGTGCCAGCACCTTAACTGGGACTTCCTCTGAAGCTTTCTTT
TRBV20-1,.,few,TRBJ2-1,CSAQTGRGYNEQFF,TGCAGTGCTCAGACAGGGAGGGGTTATAATGAGCAGTTCTTC
TRBV20-1,.,many,TRBJ2-7,CSGAPGVSYEQYF,TGCAGTGGGGCCCCCGGGGTCTCCTACGAGCAGTACTTC
TRBV9,TRBD2,few,TRBJ2-7,CASSVDGGAPYEQYF,TGTGCCAGCAGCGTAGACGGGGGGGCCCCCTACGAGCAGTACTTC
TRBV7-9,.,.,TRBJ1-4,CASSPQEGLGWSEKLFF,TGTGCCAGCAGCCCCCAGGAAGGTTTGGGGTGGAGCGAAAAACTGTTTTTT
TRBV6-5,.,many,TRBJ2-7,CASSYPPPGRLGEQYF,TGTGCCAGCAGTTACCCGCCCCCTGGCCGTCTAGGTGAGCAGTACTTC